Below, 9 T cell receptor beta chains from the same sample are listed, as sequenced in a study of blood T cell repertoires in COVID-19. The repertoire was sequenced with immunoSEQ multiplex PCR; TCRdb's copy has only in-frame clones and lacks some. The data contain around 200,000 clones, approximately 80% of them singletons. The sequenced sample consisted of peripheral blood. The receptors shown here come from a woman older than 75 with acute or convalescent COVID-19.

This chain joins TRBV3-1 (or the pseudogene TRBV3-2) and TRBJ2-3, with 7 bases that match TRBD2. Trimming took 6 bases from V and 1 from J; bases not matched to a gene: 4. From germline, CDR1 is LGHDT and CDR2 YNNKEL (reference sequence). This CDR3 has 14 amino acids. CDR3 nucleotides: TGTGCCAGCAGTAAGAGCGGGGGCACAGATACGCAGTATTTT. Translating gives CASSKSGGTDTQYF.

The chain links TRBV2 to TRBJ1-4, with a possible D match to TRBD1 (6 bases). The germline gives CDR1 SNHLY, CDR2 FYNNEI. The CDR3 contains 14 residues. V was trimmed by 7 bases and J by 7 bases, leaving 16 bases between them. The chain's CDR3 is CASMVRQGSEKLFF. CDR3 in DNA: TGTGCCAGCATGGTGAGGCAGGGGAGTGAAAAACTGTTTTTT.

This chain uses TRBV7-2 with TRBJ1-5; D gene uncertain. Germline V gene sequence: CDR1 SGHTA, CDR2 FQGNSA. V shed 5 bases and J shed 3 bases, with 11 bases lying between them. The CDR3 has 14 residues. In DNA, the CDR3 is TGTGCCAGCAGCCCCGCAGGAAACAATCAGCCCCAGCATTTT. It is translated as CASSPAGNNQPQHF.

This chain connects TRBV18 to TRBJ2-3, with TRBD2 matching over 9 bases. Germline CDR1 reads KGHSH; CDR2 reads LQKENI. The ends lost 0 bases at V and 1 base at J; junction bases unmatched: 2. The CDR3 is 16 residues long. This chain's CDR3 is CASSPPSGSRTDTQYF. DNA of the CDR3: TGTGCCAGCTCACCACCTAGCGGGAGCCGCACAGATACGCAGTATTTT.

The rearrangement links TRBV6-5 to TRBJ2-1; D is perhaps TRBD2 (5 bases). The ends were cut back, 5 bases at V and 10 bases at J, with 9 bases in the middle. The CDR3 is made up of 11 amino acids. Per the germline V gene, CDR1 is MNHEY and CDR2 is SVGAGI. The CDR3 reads CASSLREEQFF. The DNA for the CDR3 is TGTGCCAGCAGTCTCCGGGAAGAGCAGTTCTTC.

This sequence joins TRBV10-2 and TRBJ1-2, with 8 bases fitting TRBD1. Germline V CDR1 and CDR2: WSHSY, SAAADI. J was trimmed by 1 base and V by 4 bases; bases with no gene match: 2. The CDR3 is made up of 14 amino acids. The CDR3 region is CASSVDRGNYGYTF. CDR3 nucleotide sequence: TGCGCCAGCAGTGTAGACAGGGGTAACTATGGCTACACCTTC.

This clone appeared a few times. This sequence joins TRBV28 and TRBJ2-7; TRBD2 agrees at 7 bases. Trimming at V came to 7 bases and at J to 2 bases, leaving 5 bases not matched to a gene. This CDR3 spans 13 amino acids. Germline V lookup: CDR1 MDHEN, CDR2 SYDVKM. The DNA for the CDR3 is TGTGCCAGCAAAAGGGGAGGGACCTACGAGCAGTACTTC. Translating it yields CASKRGGTYEQYF.

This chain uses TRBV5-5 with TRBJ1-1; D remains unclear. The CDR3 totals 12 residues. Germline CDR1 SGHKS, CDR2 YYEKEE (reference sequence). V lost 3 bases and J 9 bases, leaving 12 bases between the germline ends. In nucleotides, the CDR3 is TGTGCCAGCAGCTGGGCTCCCCCACAAGCTTTCTTT. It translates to CASSWAPPQAFF.

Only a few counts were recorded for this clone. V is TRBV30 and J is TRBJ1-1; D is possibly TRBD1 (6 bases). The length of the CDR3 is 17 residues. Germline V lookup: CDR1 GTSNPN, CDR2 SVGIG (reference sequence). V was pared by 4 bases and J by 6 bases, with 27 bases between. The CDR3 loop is CAWTHTGTLGRPPEAFF. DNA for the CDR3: TGTGCCTGGACTCATACGGGGACACTGGGACGTCCCCCTGAAGCTTTCTTT. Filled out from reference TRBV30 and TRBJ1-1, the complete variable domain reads SQTIHQWPATLVQPVGSPLSLECTVEGTSNPNLYWYRQAAGRGLQLLFYSVGIGQISSEVPQNLSASRPQDRQFILSSKKLLLSDSGFYLCAWTHTGTLGRPPEAFFGQGTRLTVV.